This TCR beta chain derives from a study of graft-versus-host responses after intestinal transplantation. Study-level points and caveats: The highest levels of circulating GvH clones went along with early declines in HvG clones after transplant.

The sample holds one count of this clone. Its antigen remains unknown. Clones were read by immunoSEQ multiplex PCR, and TCRdb kept only the in-frame ones, dropping some. The data contain roughly 99,000 clones, around 93% of them singletons. This CDR3 contains 19 residues. V was pared by 6 bases and J by 4 bases, with 30 bases between. From germline, CDR1 is MGHRA and CDR2 YSYEKL. The chain is built from TRBV4-1 and TRBJ2-5; D gene ambiguous. Sequences were derived from unstimulated CD8+ T cells sorted from spleen or lymph node cells, sampled before transplant. The receptor comes from a human donor who was the organ donor for an intestinal transplant. Written as DNA, the CDR3 is TGCGCCAGCAGTCCCCATCGAGATTTGGGTGCGGCCCTCTTAGAGACCCAGTACTTC. Translating gives CASSPHRDLGAALLETQYF.